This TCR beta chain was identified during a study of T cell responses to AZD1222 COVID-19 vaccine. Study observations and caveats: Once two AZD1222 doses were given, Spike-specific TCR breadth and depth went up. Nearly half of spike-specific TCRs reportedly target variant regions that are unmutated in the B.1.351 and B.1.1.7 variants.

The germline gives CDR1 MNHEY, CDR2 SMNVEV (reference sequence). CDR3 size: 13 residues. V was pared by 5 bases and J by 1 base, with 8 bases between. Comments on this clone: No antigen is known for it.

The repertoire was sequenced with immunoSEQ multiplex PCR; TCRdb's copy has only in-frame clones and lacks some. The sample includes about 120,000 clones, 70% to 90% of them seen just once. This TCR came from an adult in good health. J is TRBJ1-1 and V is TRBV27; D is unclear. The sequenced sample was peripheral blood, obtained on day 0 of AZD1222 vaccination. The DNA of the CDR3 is TGTGCCAGCAGTGCCCGCCAGAACACTGAAGCTTTCTTT. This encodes CASSARQNTEAFF.